This TCR beta chain was obtained from a study of shared clonotypes between healthy human individuals. V dropped 1 base and J dropped 1 base, with 13 bases sitting between them. Germline-derived CDR1 and CDR2 are SGHTA and FQGNSA. This CDR3 contains 16 residues. The sample holds one count of this clone. Generated by immunoSEQ multiplex PCR, the TCRdb table keeps only in-frame clones and is missing some. This table has under 150,000 clones, about 70% appearing once. The V call is TRBV7-2, the J call TRBJ2-5, with no clear D. The sample was memory CD8+ T cells sorted from blood. As for subset: CD45RO+ cells pooled with CCR7-negative TemRA cells. This sequence originates from a woman in her twenties or thirties in good health. The CDR3 region is CASSLEEATPQETQYF. The DNA for the CDR3 is TGTGCCAGCAGCTTAGAGGAAGCGACCCCCCAAGAGACCCAGTACTTC.